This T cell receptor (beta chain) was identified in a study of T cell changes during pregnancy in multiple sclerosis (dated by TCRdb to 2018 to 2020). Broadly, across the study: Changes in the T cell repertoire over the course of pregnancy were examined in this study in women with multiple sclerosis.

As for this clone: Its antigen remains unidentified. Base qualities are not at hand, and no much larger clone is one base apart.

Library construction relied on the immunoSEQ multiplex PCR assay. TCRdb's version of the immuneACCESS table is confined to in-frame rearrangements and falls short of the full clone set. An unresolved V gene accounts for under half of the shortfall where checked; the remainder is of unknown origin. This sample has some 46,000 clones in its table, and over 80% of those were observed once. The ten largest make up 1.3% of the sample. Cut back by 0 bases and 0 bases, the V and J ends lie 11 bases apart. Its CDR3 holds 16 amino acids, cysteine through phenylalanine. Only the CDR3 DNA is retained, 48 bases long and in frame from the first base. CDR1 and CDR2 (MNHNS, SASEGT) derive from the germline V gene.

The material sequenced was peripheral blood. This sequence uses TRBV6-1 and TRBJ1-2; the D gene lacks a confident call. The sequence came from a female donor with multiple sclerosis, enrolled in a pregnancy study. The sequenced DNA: TGTGCCAGCAGTGAAGCGCTTCGTCAGACTAACTATGGCTACACCTTC. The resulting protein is CASSEALRQTNYGYTF.